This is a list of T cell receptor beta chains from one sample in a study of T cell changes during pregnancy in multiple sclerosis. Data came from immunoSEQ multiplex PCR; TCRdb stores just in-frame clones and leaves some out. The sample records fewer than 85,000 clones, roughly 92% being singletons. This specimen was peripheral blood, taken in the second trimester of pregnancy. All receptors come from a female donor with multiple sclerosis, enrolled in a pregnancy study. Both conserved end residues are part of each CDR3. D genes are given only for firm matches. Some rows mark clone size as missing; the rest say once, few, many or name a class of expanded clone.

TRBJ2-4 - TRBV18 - TGTGCCAGCTCACGCGGGGAAACGGTCAAAAACATTCAGTACTTC CASSRGETVKNIQYF
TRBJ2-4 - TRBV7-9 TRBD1 TGTGCCAGCAGCTTAGTTACAGGGGGGACCAAAAACATTCAGTACTTC CASSLVTGGTKNIQYF
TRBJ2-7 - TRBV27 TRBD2 TGTGCCAGCAGACCCAGGACTAGCGGGGGGGGAATAATAACCTACGAGCAGTACTTC CASRPRTSGGGIITYEQYF
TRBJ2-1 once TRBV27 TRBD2 TGTGCCAGCAGCCGCCGGGACGTCGCGGGAGGGCCTGGCGATGAGCAGTTCTTC CASSRRDVAGGPGDEQFF
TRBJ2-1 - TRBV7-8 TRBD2 TGTGCCAGCAGCTTAATTTCTAGCGGGGGGGGTGAGCAGTTCTTC CASSLISSGGGEQFF
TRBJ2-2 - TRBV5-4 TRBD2 TGTGCCAGCAGCTTGTCGGGGACTAGCGGGATTACCGGGGAGCTGTTTTTT CASSLSGTSGITGELFF
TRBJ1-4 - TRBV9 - TGTGCCAGCAGCGTAGGGGCAGACTATAATGAAAAACTGTTTTTT CASSVGADYNEKLFF
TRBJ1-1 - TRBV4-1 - TGCGCCAGCAGCCATGCGGCAGGATTACTAGGGACTGAAGCTTTCTTT CASSHAAGLLGTEAFF
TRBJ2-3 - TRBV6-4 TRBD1 TGTGCCAGCAGTGATTCACAGGGGGCAGATACGCAGTATTTT CASSDSQGADTQYF
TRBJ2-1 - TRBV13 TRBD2 TGTGCCAGCAGCTTAGAGGGGCTAGCGGGAGAGGCCAATGAGCAGTTCTTC CASSLEGLAGEANEQFF
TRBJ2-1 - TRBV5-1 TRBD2 TGCGCCAGCAGCTTGGAAGCGGGGGGACACAATGAGCAGTTCTTC CASSLEAGGHNEQFF
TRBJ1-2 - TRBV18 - TGTGCCAGCTCACCACTTAATCTCGGTCGGGGGGATGGCTACACCTTC CASSPLNLGRGDGYTF
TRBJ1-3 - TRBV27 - TGTGCCAACGAACCCCCCCTCTTGTTAGGTGTCAAGCGGGAACTTCGGTCTGGAAACACCATATATTTT CANEPPLLLGVKRELRSGNTIYF
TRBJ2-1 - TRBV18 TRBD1 TGTGCCAGCTCATCCACAGGGGGCCTTGAGCAGTTCTTC CASSSTGGLEQFF
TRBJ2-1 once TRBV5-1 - TGCGCCAGCAGCTTGGGAGAGTCCCGATACAATGAGCAGTTCTTC CASSLGESRYNEQFF
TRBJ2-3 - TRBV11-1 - TGTGCCAGCAGCACAGACAGGGAGGTATATACGCAGTATTTT CASSTDREVYTQYF
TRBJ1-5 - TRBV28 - TGTGCCAGCAGTGCCGCGGGGGACCGGTCTGGTCAGCCCCAGCATTTT CASSAAGDRSGQPQHF
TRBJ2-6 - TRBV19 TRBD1 TGTGCCAGTAGTTCCCTCCCCGGGACAGAACACTCTGGGGCCAACGTCCTGACTTTC CASSSLPGTEHSGANVLTF